Detailed here is one T cell receptor (beta chain). Antigen unknown. This record belongs to a study of blood T cells in healthy people across ages. General study results and limits: Comparison with aged donors showed that long-lived donors had more naive CD4+ cells and higher diversity.

Using a J-beta primer mix together with a sample-barcoded 5' primer, a second PCR was run for roughly 6 to 11 cycles. The authors tagged each cDNA molecule using a template-switch adaptor with 12 random nucleotides. CDR3-containing paired-end reads numbering at least 2.5 million came from each sample. TCRdb reanalysed the 5' RACE reads using MiXCR and keeps one entry per CDR3 protein. This sample carries just under 900,000 distinct CDR3 sequences, more than 25% of them seen once, and the ten largest clones take 15% to 20%. The length of the CDR3 is 17 residues. Deletions cut 1 base from V and 3 bases from J, with 20 bases between. Germline V CDR1 and CDR2: SGHKS, YYEKEE (reference sequence).

Input material: blood. The gene calls are TRBV5-5 and TRBJ2-7, with a weak D call TRBD1 (5 bases). This sequence originates from a woman of 80 years or more in good health. CDR3 sequence reads: CASSLKAGQAENYEQYF. The CDR3 DNA reads TGTGCCAGCAGCTTGAAGGCAGGACAAGCAGAGAACTACGAGCAGTACTTC.